This TCR beta chain came from a study of blood T cells in healthy people across ages. Study conclusions and caveats: A greater number of naive CD4+ cells and higher diversity distinguished long-lived donors from aged donors.

Points on this clonotype: Its antigen is not identified.

The use of a sample-barcoded 5' primer and a J-beta primer mix characterized a second PCR of roughly 6 to 12 cycles. Per-sample output comprised a minimum of 2.5 million paired-end reads containing CDR3. Each CDR3 protein is one row after TCRdb ran MiXCR on the 5' RACE reads. Of about 760,000 distinct CDR3 sequences listed, more than 55% were seen once; the top ten hold 25% to 30%. The germline CDR1 and CDR2 sequences are SQVTM and ANQGSEA. Trimming at V came to 2 bases and at J to 4 bases, leaving 3 bases not matched to a gene. This CDR3 has 13 amino acids. This sequence originates from a man between 40 and 49 years old in good health. The material sequenced was blood. V and J are TRBV29-1 and TRBJ2-5, with 8 bases that match TRBD1. In DNA form, the CDR3 reads TGCAGCGTTGAACCCGACAGGGGAGAGACCCAGTACTTC. Translated, it gives CSVEPDRGETQYF.